This TCR beta chain comes out of a study of blood T cells in healthy people across ages. The junction had 3 bases not matched to a gene; V was cut back by 0 bases and J by 5 bases. CDR1 and CDR2 from the germline V gene are LNHNV and YYDKDF (reference sequence). The CDR3 covers 14 residues. A second PCR of about 7 to 12 cycles used a sample-barcoded 5' primer and a J-beta primer mix. Each CDR3 protein is one row after TCRdb ran MiXCR on the 5' RACE reads. Of fewer than 600,000 distinct CDR3 sequences listed, around 27% were seen once; the top ten hold 3% to 4.5%. Another study also made use of these data, one on T cells of mothers and their children.

This clonotype originated in a boy aged 2 to 9 in good health. The sequenced material came from blood. The chain is built from TRBV15 and TRBJ2-5; TRBD1 agrees at 7 bases. DNA for the CDR3: TGTGCCACCAGCAGAGATCTAGGGGGCGAGACCCAGTACTTC. This sequence encodes CATSRDLGGETQYF.